Each of the 32 T cell receptor beta chains below was sequenced from the same sample in a study of blood T cell repertoires in COVID-19. Assay used: immunoSEQ multiplex PCR; TCRdb lists only in-frame clones, some missing. This table has over 80,000 clones, approximately 79% appearing once. Sequenced material: peripheral blood. These TCRs come from a man between 65 and 80 years old with COVID-19, enrolled during active disease.

This chain joins TRBV7-2 and TRBJ2-1; 10 nucleotides line up with TRBD2. The CDR3 is 15 amino acids. Losses at the gene ends were 5 bases for V and 4 bases for J; bases not matched to a gene: 5. Germline V gene sequence: CDR1 SGHTA, CDR2 FQGNSA. Written as DNA, the CDR3 is TGTGCCAGCAGCCCCCAAGCGGGAGGGTACAATGAGCAGTTCTTC. Encoded protein: CASSPQAGGYNEQFF.

V usage is TRBV7-6 and J usage is TRBJ2-3; tentatively, D is TRBD2 (5 bases). Germline loops: CDR1 SGHVS, CDR2 FNYEAQ. CDR3 length: 15 amino acids. Trimming stripped 3 bases from V and 1 base from J, with 11 bases between. CDR3 sequence: CASSLSLGGTDTQYF. As DNA, the CDR3 is TGTGCCAGCAGCTTGTCACTAGGAGGCACAGATACGCAGTATTTT.

The genes are TRBV11-2 and TRBJ2-3; D is perhaps TRBD1 (6 bases). Germline CDR1 and CDR2: SGHAT and FQNNGV. V lost 5 bases, J lost 1 base, and 16 bases lay in between. CDR3 size: 16 residues. CDR3 DNA: TGTGCCAGCAGCCCGCAACAGGGTAGACGCACAGATACGCAGTATTTT. This gives the protein CASSPQQGRRTDTQYF.

The genes are TRBV2 and TRBJ1-2; maybe TRBD1 (6 bases). The CDR3 is made up of 14 amino acids. Germline V lookup: CDR1 SNHLY, CDR2 FYNNEI. The CDR3 DNA follows: TGTGCGAGCCGTTTGGGGGCTGGTAACTATGGCTACACCTTC. The encoded protein is CASRLGAGNYGYTF.

The rearrangement joins TRBV11-3 to TRBJ2-2; perhaps TRBD2 as D (7 bases). The germline CDR1 and CDR2 sequences are SGHNT and YENEEA. This CDR3 has 15 residues. V was pared by 4 bases and J by 6 bases, with 15 bases between. DNA of the CDR3: TGTGCCAGCAGCTCCCCGCGGGGGCGGGCCGGGGAGCTGTTTTTT. Its protein is CASSSPRGRAGELFF.

This chain's CDR3 is CASSPGAGVDEKLFF. DNA of the CDR3: TGCGCCAGCAGCCCAGGTGCAGGGGTAGATGAAAAACTGTTTTTT. The chain couples TRBV5-1 to TRBJ1-4; tentative D call: TRBD1 (6 bases). Trimming pared 4 bases from V and 6 bases from J, leaving 16 bases between. CDR1 and CDR2 (germline): SGHRS, YFSETQ. This CDR3 has 15 residues.

This clone occurred once. This chain connects TRBV19 to TRBJ2-3; TRBD2 aligns across 7 bases. The V and J ends lost 4 bases and 6 bases, in that order; junction bases with no gene match: 16. The CDR3 has 17 amino acids. Germline V lookup: CDR1 LNHDA, CDR2 SQIVND (reference sequence). The CDR3 spells CASSRLWASGARDTQYF. The CDR3 DNA sequence: TGTGCCAGTAGTAGGCTCTGGGCTAGCGGAGCAAGGGATACGCAGTATTTT.

The rearrangement joins TRBV7-9 to TRBJ1-1; D possibly corresponds to TRBD1 (5 bases). CDR3 length equals 13 residues. Germline assignment: CDR1 SEHNR and CDR2 FQNEAQ (reference sequence). Trimming removed 3 bases from V and 11 bases from J, with 16 bases in between. CDR3 nucleotide sequence: TGTGCCAGCAGCTTGGAATGGGGCCCGGAGGCTTTCTTT. Residues: CASSLEWGPEAFF.

The chain employs TRBV7-3 and TRBJ1-2; 8 bases map to TRBD1. Germline V gene sequence: CDR1 SGHTA, CDR2 FQGTGA. V lost 5 bases, J lost 5 bases, and 7 bases stayed unmatched. The length of the CDR3 is 14 residues. The CDR3 DNA follows: TGTGCCAGCAGCAAAAATACAGGGGGGTATGGCTACACCTTC. This sequence encodes CASSKNTGGYGYTF.

The chain couples TRBV4-3 to TRBJ2-1; 8 nucleotides match TRBD2. Germline loops: CDR1 LGHNA, CDR2 YSLEER. This CDR3 is 15 amino acids long. Trimming removed 1 base from V and 4 bases from J; junction bases left unmatched: 3. CDR3 region: CASSQGTSLYNEQFF. In nucleotides, the CDR3 is TGCGCCAGCAGCCAAGGGACTAGCTTATACAATGAGCAGTTCTTC.

This clone appeared once. The chain recombines TRBV12-3 or TRBV12-4 with TRBJ1-1; 7 nucleotides agree with TRBD1. The CDR3 runs to 13 residues. The V segment lost 5 bases and the J segment 5 bases; nucleotides outside the gene matches: 5. The DNA for the CDR3 is TGTGCCAGCAGTCACACCAGGGGGACTGAAGCTTTCTTT. Protein product: CASSHTRGTEAFF.

This chain joins TRBV20-1 and TRBJ2-3; D perhaps matches TRBD1 (6 bases). Trimming removed 3 bases from V and 2 bases from J, with 21 bases in between. The CDR3 sequence is 17 residues long. Germline V gene lookup returns CDR1 DFQATT and CDR2 SNEGSKA (reference sequence). CDR3 amino acids: CSASLGLGRGNTDTQYF. The CDR3 bases are TGCAGTGCTAGTCTCGGCCTCGGCAGGGGAAACACAGATACGCAGTATTTT.

This clone appeared once. The chain carries TRBV19 and TRBJ2-2, with 10 bases identical to TRBD1. CDR3 length equals 15 residues. The germline V gene has CDR1 LNHDA and CDR2 SQIVND (reference sequence). The V and J ends lost 6 bases and 1 base, in that order; junction bases with no gene match: 2. CDR3 in amino acids: CASRTGGGNTGELFF. The DNA for the CDR3 is TGTGCCAGTAGGACAGGGGGCGGGAACACCGGGGAGCTGTTTTTT.

The gene calls are TRBV2 and TRBJ2-5; a weak D match, TRBD1 (5 bases). The V and J ends lost 2 bases and 4 bases respectively, with 14 bases between them. The CDR3 is made up of 15 amino acids. CDR1 and CDR2 (germline): SNHLY, FYNNEI. CDR3 DNA: TGTGCCAGCAGTGAACAGGGCCTAGGCGGAGAGACCCAGTACTTC. This encodes CASSEQGLGGETQYF.

The CDR3 spells CASSVSMGNQPQHF. As DNA, the CDR3 is TGTGCCAGCAGCGTTAGCATGGGCAATCAGCCCCAGCATTTT. This sequence joins TRBV9 and TRBJ1-5; D gene uncertain. The CDR3 loop spans 14 amino acids. The germline V and J ends were trimmed by 2 bases and 2 bases, with 8 bases remaining between them. The germline gives CDR1 SGDLS, CDR2 YYNGEE.

The chain employs TRBV15 and TRBJ2-3; 7 nucleotides align to TRBD2. The V and J ends lost 0 bases and 0 bases, in that order; junction bases with no gene match: 9. In germline, CDR1 is LNHNV, CDR2 YYDKDF (reference sequence). This CDR3 has 18 residues. The chain's CDR3 is CATSRDNPLAASTDTQYF. The CDR3 DNA follows: TGTGCCACCAGCAGAGATAACCCCCTAGCGGCCAGCACAGATACGCAGTATTTT.

This clone came up a few times. The J gene is TRBJ2-7, the V gene TRBV2; the match to TRBD1 covers 7 bases. After removal of 1 base from V and 6 bases from J, the junction contained 3 bases not matched to a gene. The CDR3 loop spans 13 amino acids. Germline-derived CDR1 and CDR2 are SNHLY and FYNNEI. The CDR3 region is CASSEVNRGEQYF. The DNA of the CDR3 is TGTGCCAGCAGTGAAGTTAACAGGGGCGAGCAGTACTTC.

This clone was seen a single time. The chain links TRBV19 to TRBJ2-2, with D possibly matching TRBD1 (5 bases). Trimming shortened V by 4 bases and J by 4 bases, and 13 bases separated the two germline ends. The CDR3 loop spans 15 amino acids. The germline V gene encodes CDR1 LNHDA and CDR2 SQIVND (reference sequence). The CDR3 loop is CASSNGAGATGELFF. The CDR3 bases are TGTGCCAGTAGTAATGGGGCAGGTGCCACCGGGGAGCTGTTTTTT.

The genes are TRBV6-1 and TRBJ1-2; D not resolved. Trimming shortened V by 2 bases and J by 4 bases, and 11 bases separated the two germline ends. Per germline, CDR1 MNHNS and CDR2 SASEGT. The CDR3 covers 14 residues. The DNA of the CDR3 is TGTGCCAGCAGTGAACACCTAGCGAGCTATGGCTACACCTTC. It translates to CASSEHLASYGYTF.

The chain has TRBV2 and TRBJ1-5; D is perhaps TRBD1 (6 bases). The ends were cut back, 3 bases at V and 7 bases at J, with 22 bases in the middle. CDR1 and CDR2 from the germline V gene are SNHLY and FYNNEI. The CDR3 is made up of 17 amino acids. The CDR3 region is CASSDSIQGGFGQPQHF. The CDR3 region has the DNA TGTGCCAGCAGTGACAGCATACAGGGCGGGTTCGGGCAGCCCCAGCATTTT.

This clone was picked up one time. The chain combines TRBV2 with TRBJ2-1, with TRBD2 matching 8 bases. The V gene end was trimmed by 8 bases and the J gene end by 8 bases; junction bases not matched to a gene: 8. The V gene's germline CDR1 is SNHLY and CDR2 FYNNEI. The CDR3 is made up of 13 amino acids. The CDR3 reads CASGTRVDDEQFF. CDR3 in DNA: TGTGCCAGCGGGACTAGAGTAGACGATGAGCAGTTCTTC.

V and J are TRBV19 and TRBJ1-4, with a tentative D call TRBD1 (5 bases). CDR3 size: 13 residues. V lost 6 bases, J lost 8 bases, and 13 bases lay in between. Germline loops: CDR1 LNHDA, CDR2 SQIVND (reference sequence). Written as DNA, the CDR3 is TGTGCCAGTAGACTGGGGCGAGGAGAAAAACTGTTTTTT. Its translation: CASRLGRGEKLFF.

The chain combines TRBV2 with TRBJ1-3; D unclear. The CDR3 is made up of 13 amino acids. Trimming left V 6 bases short and J 0 bases short, with 6 bases between. Germline CDR1 SNHLY, CDR2 FYNNEI. The CDR3 DNA sequence: TGTGCCAGCAGGGCATACTCTGGAAACACCATATATTTT. Its translation is CASRAYSGNTIYF.

In its sample, this clone was seen a few times. V and J are TRBV5-1 and TRBJ1-6; D is ambiguous. Germline lookup yields CDR1 SGHRS and CDR2 YFSETQ. The length of the CDR3 is 16 residues. V was cut by 0 bases and J by 7 bases, with 14 bases left in between. CDR3 nucleotides: TGCGCCAGCAGCTTGGCAGGCGGGAGGAGCAATTCACCCCTCCACTTT. This codes for CASSLAGGRSNSPLHF.

V gene TRBV28 combines with J gene TRBJ2-1; 10 bases agree with TRBD2. Germline lookup yields CDR1 MDHEN and CDR2 SYDVKM. CDR3 length: 16 residues. The V segment lost 5 bases and the J segment 2 bases; nucleotides outside the gene matches: 6. CDR3 DNA: TGTGCCAGCAGTCCGTGGACTAGCGGCCCCTACAATGAGCAGTTCTTC. This translates into CASSPWTSGPYNEQFF.

By sample share, this clone is medium-sized. The CDR3 sequence: CASSPLDRDLNTEAFF. The DNA for the CDR3 is TGTGCCAGCAGCCCCCTTGATCGGGATTTGAACACTGAAGCTTTCTTT. This rearrangement joins TRBV5-4 to TRBJ1-1, with D hard to call. CDR3 size: 16 residues. Deletions cut 4 bases from V and 0 bases from J, with 16 bases between. Germline V gene data show CDR1 as SGHNT and CDR2 as YYREEE (reference sequence).

The chain employs TRBV28 and TRBJ2-7; D remains ambiguous. This CDR3 has 15 amino acids. Germline V lookup: CDR1 MDHEN, CDR2 SYDVKM. The ends were cut back, 3 bases at V and 5 bases at J, with 17 bases in the middle. In nucleotides, the CDR3 is TGTGCCAGCAGTTTGGGTACGATTTGGGCCGACGAGCAGTACTTC. Its translation is CASSLGTIWADEQYF.

This clone was seen a handful of times. The chain couples TRBV28 to TRBJ2-7, with D tentatively TRBD2 (5 bases). Trimming stripped 1 base from V and 4 bases from J, with 8 bases between. Germline CDR1 and CDR2: MDHEN and SYDVKM. This CDR3 contains 13 residues. CDR3 in DNA: TGTGCCAGCAGTTTATACGGGGTTTACGAGCAGTACTTC. Encoded protein: CASSLYGVYEQYF.

This chain joins TRBV11-3 and TRBJ2-2, with D perhaps matching TRBD2 (6 bases). The V end lost 1 base, the J end lost 6 bases, and 12 bases lay between the germline ends. The CDR3 spans 15 residues. The germline V gene has CDR1 SGHNT and CDR2 YENEEA. This chain's CDR3 is CASSLVAGSAGELFF. The CDR3 nucleotides are TGTGCCAGCAGCTTAGTTGCGGGATCGGCCGGGGAGCTGTTTTTT. The full variable domain, its missing parts supplied by reference TRBV11-3 and TRBJ2-2, is EAGVVQSPRYKIIEKKQPVAFWCNPISGHNTLYWYLQNLGQGPELLIRYENEEAVDDSQLPKDRFSAERLKGVDSTLKIQPAELGDSAVYLCASSLVAGSAGELFFGEGSRLTVL.

The V call is TRBV5-1, the J call TRBJ2-1; 11 nucleotides agree with TRBD1. The CDR3 totals 15 residues. From germline, CDR1 is SGHRS and CDR2 YFSETQ. J gave up 3 bases and V 2 bases, and 1 base lay outside the gene matches. Written as DNA, the CDR3 is TGCGCCAGCAGCTTAGGGACAGGGGGCTACAATGAGCAGTTCTTC. It encodes CASSLGTGGYNEQFF.

This rearrangement joins TRBV7-8 to TRBJ2-1, with a tentative D call TRBD2 (6 bases). This CDR3 contains 14 residues. The germline CDR1 and CDR2 sequences are SGHVS and FQNEAQ. V lost 2 bases, J lost 8 bases, and 13 bases lay in between. CDR3 coding DNA: TGTGCCAGCAGCTTAATGAGTACGGGGGATGAGCAGTTCTTC. Its translation is CASSLMSTGDEQFF.

This clone is a singleton in its sample. The chain is built from TRBV28 and TRBJ2-5, with D perhaps matching TRBD2 (6 bases). The V and J ends lost 5 bases and 0 bases respectively, with 19 bases between them. In germline, CDR1 is MDHEN, CDR2 SYDVKM. The length of the CDR3 is 17 residues. Here the CDR3 reads CASSPLGSGRNQETQYF. The CDR3 coding sequence is TGTGCCAGCAGTCCCTTGGGCTCGGGGAGGAACCAAGAGACCCAGTACTTC.